The 5 T cell receptor beta chains below come from one sample, sequenced in a study of cytomegalovirus exposure and HLA in healthy donors. PCR involved 60 Vbeta and 13 Jbeta primers. Here immunoSEQ multiplex PCR was the method, and the copy in TCRdb shows in-frame clones only, minus some. The table includes approximately 160,000 clones, 70% to 90% detected once. The sequenced material came from PBMCs. Receptor source: a young woman in good health and CMV-seronegative.

The chain joins TRBV28 to TRBJ2-1, with 14 nucleotides matching TRBD2. Unmatched junction bases numbered 8, after V lost 4 bases and J lost 3 bases. The CDR3 length is 18 residues. Germline V gene sequence: CDR1 MDHEN, CDR2 SYDVKM. The DNA for the CDR3 is TGTGCCAGCAGTTCCGCCGGGACTAGCGGGAGTTTCTACAATGAGCAGTTCTTC. This codes for CASSSAGTSGSFYNEQFF.

The CDR3 region is CASTSRLAGSLETQYF. The DNA for the CDR3 is TGTGCCAGCACCAGTAGACTAGCGGGATCTCTCGAGACCCAGTACTTC. The genes are TRBV7-2 and TRBJ2-5; the match to TRBD2 covers 11 bases. CDR1 and CDR2 from the germline V gene are SGHTA and FQGNSA. The CDR3 runs to 16 residues. The J segment lost 5 bases and the V segment lost 7 bases, leaving 12 bases of the junction unmatched.

The chain couples TRBV7-9 to TRBJ2-2, with D perhaps TRBD2 (5 bases). The CDR3 extends over 16 amino acids. The V end was cut by 3 bases, the J end by 6 bases, with 17 bases between. CDR1 is SEHNR, CDR2 FQNEAQ, per germline (reference sequence). CDR3 amino acids: CASSLLGGRTPGELFF. CDR3 in DNA: TGTGCCAGCAGCTTGCTCGGAGGTAGAACACCCGGGGAGCTGTTTTTT.

Only one count was recorded for this clone. V is TRBV14 and J is TRBJ1-3; 7 bases agree with TRBD1. This CDR3 has 17 residues. With V trimmed by 2 bases and J by 0 bases, 7 bases remained unmatched. From germline, CDR1 is SGHDN and CDR2 FVKESK. This chain's CDR3 is CASSQRTGANSGNTIYF. The CDR3 DNA reads as TGTGCCAGCAGCCAACGGACAGGCGCAAACTCTGGAAACACCATATATTTT.

This clone was observed a single time. This chain joins TRBV7-3 and TRBJ1-5; 8 bases agree with TRBD1. With 1 base clipped from V and 5 bases from J, the junction kept 4 bases outside the gene matches. The CDR3 is made up of 15 amino acids. Looked up from germline, CDR1 is SGHTA and CDR2 is FQGTGA. Written as DNA, the CDR3 is TGTGCCAGCAGCTTAAGTCACAGGGGGGATCAGCCCCAGCATTTT. Encoded protein: CASSLSHRGDQPQHF.